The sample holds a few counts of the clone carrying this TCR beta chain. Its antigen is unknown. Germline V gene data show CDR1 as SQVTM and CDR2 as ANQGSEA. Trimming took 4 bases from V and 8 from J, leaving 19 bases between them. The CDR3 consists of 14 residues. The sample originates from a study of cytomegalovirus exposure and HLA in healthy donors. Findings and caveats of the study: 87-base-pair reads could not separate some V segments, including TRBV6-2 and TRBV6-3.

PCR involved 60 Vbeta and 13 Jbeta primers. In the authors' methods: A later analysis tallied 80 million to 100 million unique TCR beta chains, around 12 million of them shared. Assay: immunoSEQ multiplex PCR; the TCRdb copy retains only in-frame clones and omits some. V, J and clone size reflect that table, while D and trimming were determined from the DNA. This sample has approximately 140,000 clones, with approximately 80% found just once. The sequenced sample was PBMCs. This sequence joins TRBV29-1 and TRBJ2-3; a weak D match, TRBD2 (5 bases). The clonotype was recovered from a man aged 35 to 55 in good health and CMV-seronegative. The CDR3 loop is CSVVLTSRAGTQYF. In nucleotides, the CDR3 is TGCAGCGTTGTTTTGACTTCGAGGGCGGGTACGCAGTATTTT.